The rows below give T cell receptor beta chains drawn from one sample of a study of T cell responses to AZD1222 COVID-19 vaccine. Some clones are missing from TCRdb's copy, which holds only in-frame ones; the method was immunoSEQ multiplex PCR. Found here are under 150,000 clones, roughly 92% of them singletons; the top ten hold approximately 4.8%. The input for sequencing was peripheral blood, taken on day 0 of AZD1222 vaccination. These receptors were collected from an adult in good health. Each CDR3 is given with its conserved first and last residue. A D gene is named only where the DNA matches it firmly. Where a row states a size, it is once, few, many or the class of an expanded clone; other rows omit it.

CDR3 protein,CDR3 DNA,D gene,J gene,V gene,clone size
CASSLISGGVAFF,TGTGCCAGCAGTTTAATATCCGGGGGCGTAGCTTTCTTT,-,TRBJ1-1,TRBV28,-
CASSLAGSGRNTIYF,TGTGCCAGCAGTTTAGCAGGCTCGGGTCGAAACACCATATATTTT,-,TRBJ1-3,TRBV28,-
CASSYGQIGNTIYF,TGCGCCAGCAGCTACGGACAGATTGGAAACACCATATATTTT,-,TRBJ1-3,TRBV5-1,-
CASSSDRGSNQPQHF,TGTGCCAGCAGCTCGGACAGGGGCTCGAATCAGCCCCAGCATTTT,TRBD1,TRBJ1-5,TRBV6-2/TRBV6-3,-
CASSQDLGVAEYF,TGTGCCAGCAGCCAAGATTTGGGTGTGGCTGAGTACTTC,-,TRBJ2-7,TRBV14,-
CASSETVQETQYF,TGTGCCAGCTCAGAGACGGTCCAAGAGACCCAGTACTTC,-,TRBJ2-5,TRBV18,-
CASSIVGTQSYEQYF,TGTGCCAGTAGTATAGTCGGCACACAGTCCTACGAGCAGTACTTC,-,TRBJ2-7,TRBV19,-
CSASPGQPARNSPLHF,TGCAGTGCTAGTCCTGGACAGCCAGCGCGGAATTCACCCCTCCACTTT,-,TRBJ1-6,TRBV20-1,-
CASSDGGGSGEKLFF,TGTGCCAGCAGTGACGGTGGTGGTTCGGGGGAAAAACTGTTTTTT,-,TRBJ1-4,TRBV2,few
CASTADTNTGELFF,TGTGCCAGCACCGCGGACACTAACACCGGGGAGCTGTTTTTT,-,TRBJ2-2,TRBV6-1,once
CSAPRREQYF,TGCAGTGCCCCACGACGCGAGCAGTACTTC,-,TRBJ2-7,TRBV20-1,-
CASSQDPRTDTQYF,TGTGCCAGCAGCCAAGATCCCCGCACAGATACGCAGTATTTT,-,TRBJ2-3,TRBV14,-
CASSQLMNTEAFF,TGTGCCAGCAGCCAACTCATGAACACTGAAGCTTTCTTT,-,TRBJ1-1,TRBV14,-
CASGEDSYNEQFF,TGTGCTAGTGGTGAGGACAGTTACAATGAGCAGTTCTTC,-,TRBJ2-1,TRBV12-5,-
CASSRVGSGVKNIQYF,TGTGCCAGCTCACGTGTCGGGAGTGGTGTCAAAAACATTCAGTACTTC,-,TRBJ2-4,TRBV18,-
CASGSGETQYF,TGTGCTAGTGGCTCAGGGGAGACCCAGTACTTC,-,TRBJ2-5,TRBV12-5,-
CASSLASISNQPQHF,TGTGCCAGCAGCTTAGCGTCAATAAGCAATCAGCCCCAGCATTTT,-,TRBJ1-5,TRBV7-2,-
CASSTGTTETQYF,TGTGCCAGCAGCACCGGGACCACCGAGACCCAGTACTTC,-,TRBJ2-5,TRBV6-5,-